This T cell receptor (beta chain) emerged from a study of a mutant IDH1 vaccine in newly diagnosed glioma. As for the study in general: Vaccines began 4-6 weeks after radiotherapy alone, or with temozolomide cycles.

As for time point: week 11, during vaccination. Each dose of the vaccine consisted of 300 ug of mutant IDH1 20-mer peptide, with topical imiquimod. Note on this clone: No antigen is known for it.

Data came from immunoSEQ multiplex PCR; TCRdb stores just in-frame clones and leaves some out. This sample has about 130,000 clones, with roughly 78% found just once. CDR1 is LNHDA, CDR2 SQIVND, per germline (reference sequence). V was clipped by 4 bases and J by 0 bases; unmatched bases: 8. The CDR3 extends over 17 amino acids. Findings of the study overall: Pseudoprogression seemed unrelated to changes in top peripheral T cell clonotypes.

Sequenced material: PBMCs, taken from a glioma patient whose treatment included an IDH1 peptide vaccine. The rearrangement joins TRBV19 to TRBJ2-5; 10 nucleotides align to TRBD2. The source of this sequence is a man aged 40-55 years with glioma. The CDR3 is CASSRGLAARYQETQYF. The CDR3 coding sequence is TGTGCCAGTAGTAGAGGACTAGCGGCCAGGTACCAAGAGACCCAGTACTTC.